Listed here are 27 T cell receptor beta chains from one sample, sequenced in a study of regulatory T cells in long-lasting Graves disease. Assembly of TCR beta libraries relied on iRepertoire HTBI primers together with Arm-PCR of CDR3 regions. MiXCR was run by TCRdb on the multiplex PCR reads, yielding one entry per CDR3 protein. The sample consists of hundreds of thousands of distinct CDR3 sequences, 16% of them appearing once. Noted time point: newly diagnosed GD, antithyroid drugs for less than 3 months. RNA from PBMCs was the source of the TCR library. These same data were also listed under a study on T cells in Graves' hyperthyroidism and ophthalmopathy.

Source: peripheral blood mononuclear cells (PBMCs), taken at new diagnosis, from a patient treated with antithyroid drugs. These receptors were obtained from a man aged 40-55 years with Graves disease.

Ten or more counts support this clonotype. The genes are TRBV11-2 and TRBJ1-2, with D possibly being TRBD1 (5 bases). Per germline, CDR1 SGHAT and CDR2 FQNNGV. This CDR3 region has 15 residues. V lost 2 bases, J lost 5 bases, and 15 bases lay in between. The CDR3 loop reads CASSLIVGTGYGYTF. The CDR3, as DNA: TGTGCCAGCAGCTTAATAGTCGGAACAGGATATGGCTACACCTTC.

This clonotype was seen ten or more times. The CDR3 coding sequence is TGTGCCAGCTCACCACTGGGACCCCAATACGAGCAGTACTTC. This sequence encodes CASSPLGPQYEQYF. The chain has TRBV18 and TRBJ2-7; D might be TRBD1 or TRBD2, each matching 5 bases. Germline values: CDR1 KGHSH, CDR2 LQKENI. The CDR3 length is 14 residues. Trimming took off 1 base at V and 4 bases at J, with 11 bases between the two ends.

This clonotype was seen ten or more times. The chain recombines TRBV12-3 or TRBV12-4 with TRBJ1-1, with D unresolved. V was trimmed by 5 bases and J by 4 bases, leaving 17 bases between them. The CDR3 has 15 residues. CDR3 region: CASSAGYPAGTEAFF. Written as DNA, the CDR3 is TGTGCCAGCAGTGCCGGGTACCCGGCGGGCACTGAAGCTTTCTTT.

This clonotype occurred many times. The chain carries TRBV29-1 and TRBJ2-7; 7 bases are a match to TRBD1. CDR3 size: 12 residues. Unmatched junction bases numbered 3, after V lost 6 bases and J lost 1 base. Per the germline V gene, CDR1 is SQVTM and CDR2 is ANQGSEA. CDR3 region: CSVGDSSYEQYF. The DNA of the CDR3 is TGCAGCGTGGGGGACAGTTCCTACGAGCAGTACTTC.

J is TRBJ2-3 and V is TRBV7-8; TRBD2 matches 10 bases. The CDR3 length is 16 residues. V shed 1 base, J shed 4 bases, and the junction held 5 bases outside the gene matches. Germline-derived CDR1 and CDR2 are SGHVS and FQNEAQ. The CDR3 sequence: CASSLGGAGGPDTQYF. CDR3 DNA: TGTGCCAGCAGCTTAGGGGGAGCGGGGGGGCCAGATACGCAGTATTTT.

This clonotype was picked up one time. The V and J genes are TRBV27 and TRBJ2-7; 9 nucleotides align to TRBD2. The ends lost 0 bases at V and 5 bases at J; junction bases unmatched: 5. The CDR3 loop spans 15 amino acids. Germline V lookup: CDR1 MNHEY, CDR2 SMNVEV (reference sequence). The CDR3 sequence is CASSLSGGGAHEQYF. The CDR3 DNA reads TGTGCCAGCAGTTTATCGGGCGGGGGGGCCCACGAGCAGTACTTC.

This CDR3 reads CASSLAGGRGYTF. The CDR3 DNA sequence: TGCGCCAGCAGCTTGGCAGGGGGTCGTGGCTACACCTTC. This chain uses TRBV5-1 with TRBJ1-2; 7 nucleotides align to TRBD1. The CDR3 contains 13 residues. In germline, CDR1 is SGHRS, CDR2 YFSETQ. Unmatched junction bases numbered 3, after V lost 0 bases and J lost 7 bases. Full variable domain (remainder filled in from reference TRBV5-1 and TRBJ1-2): KAGVTQTPRYLIKTRGQQVTLSCSPISGHRSVSWYQQTPGQGLQFLFEYFSETQRNKGNFPGRFSGRQFSNSRSEMNVSTLELGDSALYLCASSLAGGRGYTFGSGTRLTVV.

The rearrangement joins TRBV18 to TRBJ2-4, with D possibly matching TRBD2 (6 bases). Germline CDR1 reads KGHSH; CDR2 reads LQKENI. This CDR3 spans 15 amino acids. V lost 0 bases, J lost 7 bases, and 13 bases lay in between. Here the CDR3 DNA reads TGTGCCAGCTCACCACCTGGCGGGGCACGGAACATTCAGTACTTC. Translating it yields CASSPPGGARNIQYF.

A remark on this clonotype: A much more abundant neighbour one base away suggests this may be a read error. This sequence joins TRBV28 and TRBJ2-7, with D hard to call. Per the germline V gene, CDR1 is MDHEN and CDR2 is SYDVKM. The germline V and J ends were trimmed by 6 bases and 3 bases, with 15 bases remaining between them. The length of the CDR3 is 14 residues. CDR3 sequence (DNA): TGTGCCAGCAGATCCCCTTCCGGATTCTACGAGCAGTACTTC. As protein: CASRSPSGFYEQYF.

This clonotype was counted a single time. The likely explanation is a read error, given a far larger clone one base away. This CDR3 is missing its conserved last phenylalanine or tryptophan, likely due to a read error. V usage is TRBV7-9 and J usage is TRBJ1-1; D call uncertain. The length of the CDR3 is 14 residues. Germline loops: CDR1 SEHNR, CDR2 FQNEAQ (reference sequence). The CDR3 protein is CASSSVVPNTEAFL. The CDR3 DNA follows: TGCGCCAGCAGCTCTGTGGTCCCGAACACTGAAGCTTTCCTT.

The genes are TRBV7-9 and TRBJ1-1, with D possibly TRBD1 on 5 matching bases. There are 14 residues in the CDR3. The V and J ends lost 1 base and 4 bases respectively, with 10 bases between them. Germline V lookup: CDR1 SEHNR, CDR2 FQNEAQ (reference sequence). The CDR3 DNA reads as TGTGCCAGCAGCTTAGGGGGGGGGGGCACTGAAGCTTTCTTT. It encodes CASSLGGGGTEAFF.

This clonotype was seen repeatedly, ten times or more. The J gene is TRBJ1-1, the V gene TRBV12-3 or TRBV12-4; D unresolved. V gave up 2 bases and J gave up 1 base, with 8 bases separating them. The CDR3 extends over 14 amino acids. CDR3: CASSLSQANTEAFF. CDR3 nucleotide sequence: TGTGCCAGCAGTTTATCCCAGGCGAACACTGAAGCTTTCTTT.

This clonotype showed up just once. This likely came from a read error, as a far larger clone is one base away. CDR3 sequence: CAWSLKGTGKFGQYF. CDR3 sequence (DNA): TGTGCCTGGAGCCTTAAAGGGACAGGGAAGTTCGGGCAGTACTTC. The rearrangement links TRBV30 to TRBJ2-5; 9 bases are a match to TRBD1. J was trimmed by 11 bases and V by 3 bases; bases with no gene match: 16. CDR1 is GTSNPN and CDR2 is SVGIG in the germline V gene (reference sequence). This CDR3 has 15 amino acids.

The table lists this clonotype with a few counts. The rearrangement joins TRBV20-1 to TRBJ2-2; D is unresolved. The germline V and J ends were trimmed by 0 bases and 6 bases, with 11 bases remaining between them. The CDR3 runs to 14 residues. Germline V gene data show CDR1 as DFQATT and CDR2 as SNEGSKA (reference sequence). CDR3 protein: CSARDLPPPGELFF. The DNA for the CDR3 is TGCAGTGCTAGAGATCTCCCCCCCCCCGGGGAGCTGTTTTTT.

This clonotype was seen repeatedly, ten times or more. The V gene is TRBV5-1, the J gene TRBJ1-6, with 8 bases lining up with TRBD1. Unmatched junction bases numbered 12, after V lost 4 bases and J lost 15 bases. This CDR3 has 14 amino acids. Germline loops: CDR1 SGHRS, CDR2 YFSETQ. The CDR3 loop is CASSAMGTGFLLHF. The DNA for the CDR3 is TGCGCCAGCAGCGCCATGGGGACAGGATTTCTCCTCCACTTT.

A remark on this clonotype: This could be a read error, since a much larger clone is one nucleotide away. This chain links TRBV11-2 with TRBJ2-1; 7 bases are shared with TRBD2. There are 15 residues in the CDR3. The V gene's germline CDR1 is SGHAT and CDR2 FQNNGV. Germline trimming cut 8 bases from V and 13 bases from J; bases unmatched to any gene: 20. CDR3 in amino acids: CASGLWMGGRETQFF. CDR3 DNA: TGTGCCAGCGGATTATGGATGGGGGGGAGAGAGACCCAGTTCTTC.

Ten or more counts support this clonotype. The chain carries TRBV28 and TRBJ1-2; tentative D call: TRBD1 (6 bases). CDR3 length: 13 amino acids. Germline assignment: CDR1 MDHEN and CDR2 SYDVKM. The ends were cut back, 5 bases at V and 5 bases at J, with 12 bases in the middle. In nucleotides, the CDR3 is TGTGCCAGCAGTCTTGACAGGTCGTATGGCTACACCTTC. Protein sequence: CASSLDRSYGYTF.

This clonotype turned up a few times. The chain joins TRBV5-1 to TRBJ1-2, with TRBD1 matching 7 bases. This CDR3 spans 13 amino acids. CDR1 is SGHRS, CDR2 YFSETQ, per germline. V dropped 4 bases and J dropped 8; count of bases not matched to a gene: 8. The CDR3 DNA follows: TGCGCCAGCAGCGTTACAGGGGATAGGGGCTACACCTTC. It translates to CASSVTGDRGYTF.

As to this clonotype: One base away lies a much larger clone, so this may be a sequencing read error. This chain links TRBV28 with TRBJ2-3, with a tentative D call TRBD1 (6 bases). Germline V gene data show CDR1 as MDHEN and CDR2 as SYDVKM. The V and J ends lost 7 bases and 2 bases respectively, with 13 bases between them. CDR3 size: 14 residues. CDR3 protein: CASTMRGTTDTQYF. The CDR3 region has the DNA TGTGCCAGCACCATGAGGGGGACCACAGATACGCAGTATTTT.

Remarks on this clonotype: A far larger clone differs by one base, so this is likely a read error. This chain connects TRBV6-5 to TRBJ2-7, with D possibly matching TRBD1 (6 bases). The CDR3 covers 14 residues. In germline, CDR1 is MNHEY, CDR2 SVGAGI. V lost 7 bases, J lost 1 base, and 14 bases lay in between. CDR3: CASNLPGHSYEQYF. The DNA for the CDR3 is TGTGCCAGCAACTTACCGGGACATTCCTACGAGCAGTACTTC.

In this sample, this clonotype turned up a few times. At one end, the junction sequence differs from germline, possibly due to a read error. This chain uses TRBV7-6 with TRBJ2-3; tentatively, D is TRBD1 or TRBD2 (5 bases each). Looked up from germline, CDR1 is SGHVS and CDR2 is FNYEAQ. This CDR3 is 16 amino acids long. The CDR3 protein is CVSSPRGPGPTDTQYF. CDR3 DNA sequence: TGTGTCAGCAGCCCCCGCGGGCCGGGGCCCACAGATACGCAGTATTTT.

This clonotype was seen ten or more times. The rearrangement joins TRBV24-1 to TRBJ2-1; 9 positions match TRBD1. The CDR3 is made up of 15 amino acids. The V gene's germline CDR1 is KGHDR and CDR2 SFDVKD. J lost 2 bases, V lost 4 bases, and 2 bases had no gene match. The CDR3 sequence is CATSERQGAYNEQFF. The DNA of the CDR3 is TGTGCCACCAGTGAGCGACAGGGGGCCTACAATGAGCAGTTCTTC.

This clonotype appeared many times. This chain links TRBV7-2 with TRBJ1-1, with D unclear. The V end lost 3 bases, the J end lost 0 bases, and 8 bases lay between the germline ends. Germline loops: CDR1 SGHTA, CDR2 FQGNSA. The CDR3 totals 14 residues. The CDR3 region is CASSFERMNTEAFF. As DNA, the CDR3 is TGTGCCAGCAGCTTTGAGAGAATGAACACTGAAGCTTTCTTT.

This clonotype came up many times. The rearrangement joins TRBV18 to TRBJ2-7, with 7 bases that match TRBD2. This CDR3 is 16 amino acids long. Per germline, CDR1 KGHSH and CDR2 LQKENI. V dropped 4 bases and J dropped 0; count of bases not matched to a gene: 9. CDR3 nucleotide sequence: TGTGCCAGCTCACTGTATCAGGGAGGGAGCTCCTACGAGCAGTACTTC. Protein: CASSLYQGGSSYEQYF.

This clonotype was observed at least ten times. For the CDR3, the DNA is TGCAGTGCTAGAGATCTGGGGCTTTCACCCCTCCACTTT. Amino acids: CSARDLGLSPLHF. The chain carries TRBV20-1 and TRBJ1-6; a possible D gene is TRBD1 (5 bases). The CDR3 totals 13 residues. The V gene's germline CDR1 is DFQATT and CDR2 SNEGSKA (reference sequence). V lost 0 bases to trimming and J lost 9 bases, with 9 bases between them.

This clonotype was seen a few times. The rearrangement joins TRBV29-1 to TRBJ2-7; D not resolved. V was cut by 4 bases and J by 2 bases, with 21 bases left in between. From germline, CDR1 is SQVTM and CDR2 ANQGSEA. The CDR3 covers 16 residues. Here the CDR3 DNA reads TGCAGCGTTGTTTTTTCGCCAAATCTTGCTACCTACGAGCAGTACTTC. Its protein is CSVVFSPNLATYEQYF.

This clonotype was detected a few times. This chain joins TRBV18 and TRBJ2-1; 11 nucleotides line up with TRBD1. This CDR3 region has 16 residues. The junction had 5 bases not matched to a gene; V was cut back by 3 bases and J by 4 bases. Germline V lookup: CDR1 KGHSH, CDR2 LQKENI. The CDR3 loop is CASSPAGQGAYNEQFF. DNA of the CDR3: TGTGCCAGCTCACCCGCCGGACAGGGGGCTTACAATGAGCAGTTCTTC.